Listed below are T cell receptor beta chains from one sample, sequenced in a study of blood T cells in healthy people across ages. MiXCR, run by TCRdb on the 5' RACE reads, gives a single entry per CDR3 protein. The sample carries hundreds of thousands of distinct CDR3 sequences, around 43% recorded once. Sequencing was done on a sample of blood. The receptors shown here come from a man older than 75 in good health. Each CDR3 is given with its conserved first and last residue. The D gene is left open where the match is weak. Clone size is stated in some rows and not others, as once, few, many or a class when expanded.

abundance: .; d_gene: .; j_gene: TRBJ2-1; v_gene: TRBV4-1; CDR3nt: TGCGCCAGCAGCCACCGGACCTCTCGTCAGAATGAGCAGTTCTTC; CDR3aa: CASSHRTSRQNEQFF
abundance: few; d_gene: .; j_gene: TRBJ1-5; v_gene: TRBV20-1; CDR3nt: TGCAGTGCTAGAGATGGTCCTGCAGGGTATAGGCCCCAGCATTTT; CDR3aa: CSARDGPAGYRPQHF
abundance: few; d_gene: .; j_gene: TRBJ2-4; v_gene: TRBV7-2; CDR3nt: TGTGCCAGCAGCTTTCCTGGGGGGCAGTTAGCCAAAAACATTCAGTACTTC; CDR3aa: CASSFPGGQLAKNIQYF
abundance: .; d_gene: .; j_gene: TRBJ2-3; v_gene: TRBV5-1; CDR3nt: TGCGCCAGCAGCACCTTTAGCACAGATACGCAGTATTTT; CDR3aa: CASSTFSTDTQYF
abundance: few; d_gene: TRBD2; j_gene: TRBJ2-1; v_gene: TRBV28; CDR3nt: TGTGCCAGCAGTCCCAGCGGGAGTTTCTACAATGAGCAGTTCTTC; CDR3aa: CASSPSGSFYNEQFF
abundance: .; d_gene: .; j_gene: TRBJ2-3; v_gene: TRBV7-2; CDR3nt: TGTGCCAGCAGCTTGGGGGGAGGGGGCCGCGGAGATACGCAGTATTTT; CDR3aa: CASSLGGGGRGDTQYF
abundance: few; d_gene: TRBD2; j_gene: TRBJ2-1; v_gene: TRBV4-2; CDR3nt: TGTGCCAGCAGCCAAGATAAGCCTAGCGGGGACAATGAGCAGTTCTTC; CDR3aa: CASSQDKPSGDNEQFF
abundance: .; d_gene: .; j_gene: TRBJ2-1; v_gene: TRBV6-2/TRBV6-3; CDR3nt: TGTGCCAGCCAGAACCCGGGACCGGGCGCGGAGCAGTTCTTC; CDR3aa: CASQNPGPGAEQFF
abundance: .; d_gene: .; j_gene: TRBJ1-5; v_gene: TRBV4-3; CDR3nt: TGCGCCAGCAGCCAAAGGATGAGCAATCAGCCCCAGCATTTT; CDR3aa: CASSQRMSNQPQHF
abundance: .; d_gene: TRBD1; j_gene: TRBJ2-1; v_gene: TRBV24-1; CDR3nt: TGTGCCACCAGTTCGGACAGGGGGCTTGACTACAATGAGCAGTTCTTC; CDR3aa: CATSSDRGLDYNEQFF
abundance: .; d_gene: .; j_gene: TRBJ2-5; v_gene: TRBV6-6; CDR3nt: TGTGCCAGCACCGTAGGGGGTGAGGAGACCCAGTACTTC; CDR3aa: CASTVGGEETQYF
abundance: .; d_gene: .; j_gene: TRBJ2-5; v_gene: TRBV20-1; CDR3nt: TGCAGTGCTAGAGAGACTGGCGGGCCAAAAGAGACCCAGTACTTC; CDR3aa: CSARETGGPKETQYF
abundance: .; d_gene: TRBD2; j_gene: TRBJ2-7; v_gene: TRBV7-7; CDR3nt: TGTGCTAGCAGCTCGGGACTAGCGAGCTCCCACGAGCAGTACTTC; CDR3aa: CASSSGLASSHEQYF
abundance: .; d_gene: .; j_gene: TRBJ2-2; v_gene: TRBV5-1; CDR3nt: TGCGCCAGCAGCCCCCCGTGGAACACCGGGGAGCTGTTTTTT; CDR3aa: CASSPPWNTGELFF
abundance: .; d_gene: .; j_gene: TRBJ1-2; v_gene: TRBV6-2/TRBV6-3; CDR3nt: TGTGCCAGCAGTTATGGACATCACTATGGCTACACCTTC; CDR3aa: CASSYGHHYGYTF
abundance: .; d_gene: .; j_gene: TRBJ1-2; v_gene: TRBV3-1; CDR3nt: TGTGCCAGCAGCCAAGTGGCAGGAAATGTTCCATATGGCTACACCTTC; CDR3aa: CASSQVAGNVPYGYTF
abundance: many; d_gene: TRBD1; j_gene: TRBJ2-1; v_gene: TRBV12-3/TRBV12-4; CDR3nt: TGTGCCAGCAGTTGGGGACAGAATGAGCAGTTCTTC; CDR3aa: CASSWGQNEQFF